The clone carrying this TCR beta chain was detected many times. Its antigen remains unknown. The data belong to a study of T cells after yellow fever vaccination. The study's findings and limits: Reappearing after the booster were most of the clones from primary vaccination (roughly 95% CD4, 88% CD8). Only a small proportion of the clonotypes turned up in both the CD4 and the CD8 compartments, likely arising from convergent recombination. Abundant clonotypes from the bulk population could have been carried over as contaminants into FACS-sorted repertoires.

TCRdb fed the 5' RACE reads into MiXCR, producing one record per CDR3 protein. The sample includes 400,000 to 450,000 distinct CDR3 sequences, about 17% seen only once; the top ten take roughly a sixth. The sequencing used PBMCs, collected before the yellow fever booster vaccination. The source of this sequence is a man in his late teens or twenties who received the YFV17D yellow fever vaccine.

The CDR3 DNA sequence: TGTGCCAGCAGCTTCGGCAGGGGAGGGGAGACCCAGTACTTC. Amino acid sequence: CASSFGRGGETQYF. The gene calls are TRBV7-9 and TRBJ2-5; D is possibly TRBD2 (7 bases). V was trimmed by 3 bases and J by 5 bases, leaving 13 bases between them. Germline-derived CDR1 and CDR2 are SEHNR and FQNEAQ (reference sequence). The CDR3 length is 14 residues.